This T cell receptor (beta chain) was found in a study of CD8+ T cells in alopecia areata. Regarding the study as a whole: Especially in alopecia totalis/universalis, lesional scalp showed greater clonality than normal scalp did.

This sample's treatment: oral pan-JAK inhibitor, 5-10 mg twice daily. Alopecia areata patients had lesional scalp punch biopsies and peripheral blood taken from them. Once RNA had been extracted, it was reverse transcribed into cDNA to act as the sequencing template. Clones were read by immunoSEQ multiplex PCR, and TCRdb kept only the in-frame ones, dropping some. The table records some 110,000 clones, 58% of them present only once. Only a few counts were recorded for this clone. Its target is unknown. V was trimmed by 5 bases and J by 0 bases, leaving 12 bases between them. Germline CDR1 and CDR2: LNHDA and SQIVND (reference sequence). The CDR3 is 15 amino acids.

The rearrangement links TRBV19 to TRBJ2-3, with D unresolved. Sequences were derived from CD8+ T cells sorted from blood, sampled at week 4, from a patient treated with tofacitinib. The TCR originated in a human donor with alopecia areata. CDR3 protein: CASSWAQSSTDTQYF. In DNA, the CDR3 is TGTGCCAGTAGTTGGGCCCAGAGCAGCACAGATACGCAGTATTTT.